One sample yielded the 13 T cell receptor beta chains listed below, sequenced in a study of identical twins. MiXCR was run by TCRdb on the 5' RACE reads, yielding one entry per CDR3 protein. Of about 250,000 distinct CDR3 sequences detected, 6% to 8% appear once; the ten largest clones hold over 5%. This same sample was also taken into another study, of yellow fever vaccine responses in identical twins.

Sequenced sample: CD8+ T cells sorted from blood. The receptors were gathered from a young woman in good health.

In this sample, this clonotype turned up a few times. For the CDR3, the DNA is TGTGCCATCAGTGAGTCCGTGGAGCGGAATCAGCCCCAGCATTTT. It encodes CAISESVERNQPQHF. V is TRBV10-3 and J is TRBJ1-5; D is uncertain. V lost 0 bases and J lost 4, with 10 bases in between. Germline CDR1 ENHRY, CDR2 SYGVKD. The CDR3 contains 15 residues.

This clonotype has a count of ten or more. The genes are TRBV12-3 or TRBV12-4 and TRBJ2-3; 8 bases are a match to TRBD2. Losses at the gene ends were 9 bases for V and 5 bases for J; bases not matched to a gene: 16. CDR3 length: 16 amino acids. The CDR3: CASKFGGGAWKDTQYF. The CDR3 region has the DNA TGTGCCAGTAAATTCGGGGGGGGGGCTTGGAAAGATACGCAGTATTTT.

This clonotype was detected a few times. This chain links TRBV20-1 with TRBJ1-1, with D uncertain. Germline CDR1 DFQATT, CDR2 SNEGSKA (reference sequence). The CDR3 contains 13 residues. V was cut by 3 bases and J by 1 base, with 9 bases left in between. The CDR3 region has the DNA TGCAGTGCTAGTGGGTGGGGGAACACTGAAGCTTTCTTT. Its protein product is CSASGWGNTEAFF.

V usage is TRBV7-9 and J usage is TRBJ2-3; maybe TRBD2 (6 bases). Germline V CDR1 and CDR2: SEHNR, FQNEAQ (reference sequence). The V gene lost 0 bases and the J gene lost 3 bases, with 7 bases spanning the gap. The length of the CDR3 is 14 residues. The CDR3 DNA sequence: TGTGCCAGCAGCTTAGCGGAGGGGACAGATACGCAGTATTTT. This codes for CASSLAEGTDTQYF.

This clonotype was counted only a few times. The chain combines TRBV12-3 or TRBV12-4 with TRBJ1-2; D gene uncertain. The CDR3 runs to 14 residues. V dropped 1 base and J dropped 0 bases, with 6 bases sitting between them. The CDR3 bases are TGTGCCAGCAGTTTAGGTTCGCCTAACTATGGCTACACCTTC. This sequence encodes CASSLGSPNYGYTF.

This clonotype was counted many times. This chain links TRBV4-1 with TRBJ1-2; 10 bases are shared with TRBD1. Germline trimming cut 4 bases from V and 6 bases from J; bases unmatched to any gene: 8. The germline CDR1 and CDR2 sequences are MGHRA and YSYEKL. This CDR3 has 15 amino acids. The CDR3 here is CASSLSPGTGDGYTF. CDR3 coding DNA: TGCGCCAGCAGCCTATCCCCCGGGACAGGGGATGGCTACACCTTC.

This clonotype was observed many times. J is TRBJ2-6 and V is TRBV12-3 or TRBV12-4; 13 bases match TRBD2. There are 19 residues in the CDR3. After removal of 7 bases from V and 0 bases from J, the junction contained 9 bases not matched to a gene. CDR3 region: CASTWTSGSVISGANVLTF. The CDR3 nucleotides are TGTGCCAGCACCTGGACTAGCGGGAGTGTTATCTCTGGGGCCAACGTCCTGACTTTC.

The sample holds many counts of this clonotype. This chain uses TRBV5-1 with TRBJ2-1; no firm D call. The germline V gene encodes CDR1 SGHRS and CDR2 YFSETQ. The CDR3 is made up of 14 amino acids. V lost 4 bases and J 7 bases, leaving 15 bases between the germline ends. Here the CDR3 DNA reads TGCGCCAGCAGCCCCCGGGTAGGGTCAAATGAGCAGTTCTTC. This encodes CASSPRVGSNEQFF. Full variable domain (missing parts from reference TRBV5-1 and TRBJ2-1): KAGVTQTPRYLIKTRGQQVTLSCSPISGHRSVSWYQQTPGQGLQFLFEYFSETQRNKGNFPGRFSGRQFSNSRSEMNVSTLELGDSALYLCASSPRVGSNEQFFGPGTRLTVL.

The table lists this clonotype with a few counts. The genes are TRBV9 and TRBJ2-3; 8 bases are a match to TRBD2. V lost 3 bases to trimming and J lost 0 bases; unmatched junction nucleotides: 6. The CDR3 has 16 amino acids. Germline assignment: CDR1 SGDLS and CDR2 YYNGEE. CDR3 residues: CASSDSGTFSTDTQYF. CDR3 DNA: TGTGCCAGCAGCGATAGCGGGACTTTTAGCACAGATACGCAGTATTTT.

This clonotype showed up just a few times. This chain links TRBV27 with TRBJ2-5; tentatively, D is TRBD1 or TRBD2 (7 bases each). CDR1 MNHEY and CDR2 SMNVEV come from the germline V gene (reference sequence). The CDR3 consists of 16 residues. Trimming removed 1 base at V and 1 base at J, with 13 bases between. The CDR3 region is CASSLWEGASQETQYF. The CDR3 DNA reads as TGTGCCAGCAGTTTATGGGAGGGGGCAAGCCAAGAGACCCAGTACTTC.

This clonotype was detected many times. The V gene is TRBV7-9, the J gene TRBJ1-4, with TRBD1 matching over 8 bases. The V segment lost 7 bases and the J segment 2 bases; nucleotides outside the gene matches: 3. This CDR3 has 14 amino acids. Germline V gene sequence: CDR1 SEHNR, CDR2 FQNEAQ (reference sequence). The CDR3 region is CASKRQGTNEKLFF. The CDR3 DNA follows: TGTGCCAGCAAAAGACAGGGGACTAATGAAAAACTGTTTTTT.

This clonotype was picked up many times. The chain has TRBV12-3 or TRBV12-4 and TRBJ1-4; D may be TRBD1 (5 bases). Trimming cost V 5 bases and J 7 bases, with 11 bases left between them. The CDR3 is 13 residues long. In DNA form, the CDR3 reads TGTGCCAGCAGTGACAGTGGAACTGAAAAACTGTTTTTT. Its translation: CASSDSGTEKLFF.

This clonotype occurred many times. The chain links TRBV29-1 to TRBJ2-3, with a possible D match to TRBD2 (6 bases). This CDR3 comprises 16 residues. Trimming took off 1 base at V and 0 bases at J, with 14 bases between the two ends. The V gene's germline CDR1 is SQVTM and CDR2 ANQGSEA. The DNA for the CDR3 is TGCAGCGTTGAAGGGGAGGCCCAGGAGAGCACAGATACGCAGTATTTT. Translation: CSVEGEAQESTDTQYF.